The 20 T cell receptor beta chains presented below share a single source sample, sequenced in a study of metastatic and nonmetastatic thyroid tumors. TCRdb called clones again from the PCR reads with MiXCR. Found here are about 21,000 clones, 22% of them singletons; the top ten hold under 11%. Among the patients, none had received any treatment before thyroid surgery. Specimen: tumor tissue. The receptors stem from a male donor with papillary thyroid cancer or a benign thyroid nodule (not recorded which). Some clones in this sample may be carry-over from other donors' samples.

The chain links TRBV5-4 to TRBJ2-7; TRBD1 matches at 8 bases. Germline CDR1 and CDR2: SGHNT and YYREEE (reference sequence). J gave up 7 bases and V 4 bases, and 10 bases lay outside the gene matches. The CDR3 length is 14 residues. CDR3: CASSHGQGGWEQYF. The CDR3 DNA sequence: TGTGCCAGCAGCCATGGACAGGGTGGTTGGGAGCAGTACTTC.

Many counts were recorded for this clone. The rearrangement uses TRBV10-3 and TRBJ2-5; D unresolved. Trimming pared 0 bases from V and 3 bases from J, leaving 2 bases between. The CDR3 spans 12 residues. Germline loops: CDR1 ENHRY, CDR2 SYGVKD. The CDR3 sequence is CAISESEETQYF. The CDR3, as DNA: TGTGCCATCAGTGAGTCCGAAGAGACCCAGTACTTC.

This clone was counted only a few times. A single base separates this from a much larger clone, so it may be a read error. A read error is likely, as this CDR3 ends without the conserved phenylalanine or tryptophan. CDR3 region: CSAVIADTQYS. For the CDR3, the DNA is TGCAGCGCCGTTATCGCAGATACGCAGTATTCT. V gene TRBV29-1 combines with J gene TRBJ2-3, with D uncertain. The germline V gene has CDR1 SQVTM and CDR2 ANQGSEA. The V end was cut by 7 bases, the J end by 4 bases, with 9 bases between. This CDR3 has 11 amino acids.

The rearrangement joins TRBV20-1 to TRBJ1-5; a possible D gene is TRBD1 (5 bases). V was pared by 4 bases and J by 3 bases, with 7 bases between. CDR3 size: 12 residues. Germline V gives CDR1 DFQATT, CDR2 SNEGSKA (reference sequence). The CDR3 loop is CSATGNNQPQHF. The CDR3 DNA follows: TGCAGTGCTACAGGGAACAATCAGCCCCAGCATTTT.

This chain uses TRBV20-1 with TRBJ2-7, with D possibly being TRBD1 (6 bases). The CDR3 loop spans 15 amino acids. V dropped 5 bases and J dropped 3 bases, with 20 bases sitting between them. The germline V gene encodes CDR1 DFQATT and CDR2 SNEGSKA (reference sequence). In nucleotides, the CDR3 is TGCAGTGCTCCTACGGACAGTGGCACTTTCTACGAGCAGTACTTC. It specifies CSAPTDSGTFYEQYF.

This clone was observed many times. The chain is built from TRBV5-6 and TRBJ1-5; 7 bases are a match to TRBD1. Looked up from germline, CDR1 is SGHDT and CDR2 is YYEEEE. V gave up 1 base and J gave up 5 bases; unmatched junction bases: 3. CDR3 size: 14 residues. In DNA, the CDR3 is TGTGCCAGCAGCTTGTTCCAGGGGGATCAGCCCCAGCATTTT. This translates into CASSLFQGDQPQHF. Drawing the rest from reference TRBV5-6 and TRBJ1-5, the complete variable domain is DAGVTQSPTHLIKTRGQQVTLRCSPKSGHDTVSWYQQALGQGPQFIFQYYEEEERQRGNFPDRFSGHQFPNYSSELNVNALLLGDSALYLCASSLFQGDQPQHFGDGTRLSIL.

Points on this clone: At one end the junction does not follow the germline gene, possibly because of a read error. The chain carries TRBV9 and TRBJ1-1, with 9 bases that match TRBD1. CDR3 length: 16 amino acids. Germline-derived CDR1 and CDR2 are SGDLS and YYNGEE. CDR3 DNA: TGTTCCAGCAGCGTAGAACAGGGGGCTGAGAACACTGAAGATTTCTTT. Translating it yields CSSSVEQGAENTEDFF.

By share of the sample, this clone is medium-sized (0.01 to 0.1%). The V gene is TRBV20-1, the J gene TRBJ2-1; 11 bases map to TRBD2. V was pared by 0 bases and J by 6 bases, with 7 bases of the junction left unmatched. Germline loops: CDR1 DFQATT, CDR2 SNEGSKA (reference sequence). This CDR3 has 16 amino acids. DNA of the CDR3: TGCAGTGCTAGAGATCTTACTAGCGGGAGTTTCAATGAGCAGTTCTTC. This encodes CSARDLTSGSFNEQFF.

This clone was recorded many times. V gene TRBV18 combines with J gene TRBJ2-1, with TRBD2 matching over 11 bases. The junction had 8 bases not matched to a gene; V was cut back by 3 bases and J by 1 base. Germline V gives CDR1 KGHSH, CDR2 LQKENI. The CDR3 is 18 amino acids. As DNA, the CDR3 is TGTGCCAGCTCACCGACTAGCGGGACCCCCAGTTCCTACAATGAGCAGTTCTTC. Encoded protein: CASSPTSGTPSSYNEQFF.

The chain has TRBV5-4 and TRBJ2-4, with TRBD1 matching 8 bases. The ends lost 4 bases at V and 6 bases at J; junction bases unmatched: 12. The CDR3 runs to 16 residues. The germline CDR1 and CDR2 sequences are SGHNT and YYREEE (reference sequence). The CDR3 here is CASSLTGDRDINIQYF. For the CDR3, the DNA is TGTGCCAGCAGCCTGACAGGGGACCGCGACATAAACATTCAGTACTTC.

This clone has ten or more counts. The V gene is TRBV27, the J gene TRBJ1-2; D ambiguous. Germline V CDR1 and CDR2: MNHEY, SMNVEV (reference sequence). This CDR3 comprises 14 residues. The germline V and J ends were trimmed by 6 bases and 4 bases, with 15 bases remaining between them. The CDR3 bases are TGTGCCAGCAGGACGCACGGGATTCCCTATGGCTACACCTTC. Translated: CASRTHGIPYGYTF.

As concerns this clone: One end of the junction is discordant with germline, which a read error may explain. The genes are TRBV28 and TRBJ2-1; maybe TRBD2 (5 bases). The CDR3 is 14 residues long. Germline assignment: CDR1 MDHEN and CDR2 SYDVKM. CDR3 DNA sequence: TGTGACAGCAGTGGAGGTGGGAAATTGGGTGAGCAGTTCTTC. It translates to CDSSGGGKLGEQFF.

By share, this clone counts as medium-sized. V is TRBV27 and J is TRBJ2-1; D is ambiguous. V shed 2 bases and J shed 1 base, with 3 bases lying between them. This CDR3 spans 13 amino acids. Looked up from germline, CDR1 is MNHEY and CDR2 is SMNVEV (reference sequence). The CDR3 region is CASSLVSYNEQFF. The CDR3 coding sequence is TGTGCCAGCAGTTTAGTTTCCTACAATGAGCAGTTCTTC.

This clone was counted at least ten times. The chain is built from TRBV12-3 or TRBV12-4 and TRBJ2-7; 9 nucleotides align to TRBD2. This CDR3 spans 15 amino acids. The V gene end was trimmed by 6 bases and the J gene end by 9 bases; junction bases not matched to a gene: 15. The CDR3 sequence: CASSPPGLAQAMQYF. The CDR3 region has the DNA TGTGCCAGCAGCCCTCCGGGACTAGCCCAGGCGATGCAGTACTTC.

This clone appeared many times. The V and J genes are TRBV7-3 and TRBJ2-5, with TRBD2 as a possible D gene (7 bases). CDR3 size: 14 residues. The V end lost 5 bases, the J end lost 1 base, and 11 bases lay between the germline ends. Germline-derived CDR1 and CDR2 are SGHTA and FQGTGA. In nucleotides, the CDR3 is TGTGCCAGCAGCCTAGGGGGGGTCCAAGAGACCCAGTACTTC. This codes for CASSLGGVQETQYF.

This clone was detected a few times. This could be a read error, since a much larger clone is one nucleotide away. The rearrangement links TRBV7-8 to TRBJ2-1; possibly TRBD2 for D (7 bases). CDR3 length: 17 residues. The germline CDR1 and CDR2 sequences are SGHVS and FQNEAQ. The CDR3 here is CASSSPLVSGGYNERFF. The CDR3 DNA is TGTGCCAGCAGCTCCCCCCTTGTCTCGGGGGGCTACAATGAGCGGTTCTTC.

This clone has at least ten counts. The same CDR3 also results from other DNA sequences found in this sample. This chain links TRBV19 with TRBJ1-1; D call uncertain. V lost 3 bases and J lost 2, with 7 bases in between. Germline CDR1 is LNHDA and CDR2 is SQIVND (reference sequence). The CDR3 has 13 amino acids. DNA of the CDR3: TGTGCCAGTAGTATTACAGCTAACACTGAAGCTTTCTTT. Its translation: CASSITANTEAFF. The full variable domain, in which reference TRBV19 and TRBJ1-1 provide the parts outside the CDR3, is DGGITQSPKYLFRKEGQNVTLSCEQNLNHDAMYWYRQDPGQGLRLIYYSQIVNDFQKGDIAEGYSVSREKKESFPLTVTSAQKNPTAFYLCASSITANTEAFFGQGTRLTVV.

By frequency in the sample, this clone is medium-sized (0.01 to 0.1%). The chain links TRBV20-1 to TRBJ2-7; 14 bases align to TRBD2. The length of the CDR3 is 15 residues. V shed 2 bases and J 6 bases; nucleotides not matched to a gene: 6. Germline CDR1 reads DFQATT; CDR2 reads SNEGSKA (reference sequence). The CDR3 DNA is TGCAGTGCTAGACGGGGACTAGCGGGAGCGGGCGAGCAGTACTTC. This translates into CSARRGLAGAGEQYF.

This clone has a count of ten or more. The chain is built from TRBV9 and TRBJ1-5; D is undetermined. This CDR3 has 17 amino acids. Per the germline V gene, CDR1 is SGDLS and CDR2 is YYNGEE. Trimming left V 0 bases short and J 0 bases short, with 13 bases between. CDR3 DNA sequence: TGTGCCAGCAGCGTAGATGGAGGGCCGCCTAGCAATCAGCCCCAGCATTTT. Its translation: CASSVDGGPPSNQPQHF.

The CDR3 here is CASSPWRYDEQFF. As DNA, the CDR3 is TGTGCCAGTAGCCCATGGAGGTACGATGAGCAGTTCTTC. The chain links TRBV7-8 to TRBJ2-1; the D gene is possibly TRBD2 (5 bases). Germline lookup yields CDR1 SGHVS and CDR2 FQNEAQ. V dropped 9 bases and J dropped 8 bases, with 17 bases sitting between them. This CDR3 is 13 amino acids long.